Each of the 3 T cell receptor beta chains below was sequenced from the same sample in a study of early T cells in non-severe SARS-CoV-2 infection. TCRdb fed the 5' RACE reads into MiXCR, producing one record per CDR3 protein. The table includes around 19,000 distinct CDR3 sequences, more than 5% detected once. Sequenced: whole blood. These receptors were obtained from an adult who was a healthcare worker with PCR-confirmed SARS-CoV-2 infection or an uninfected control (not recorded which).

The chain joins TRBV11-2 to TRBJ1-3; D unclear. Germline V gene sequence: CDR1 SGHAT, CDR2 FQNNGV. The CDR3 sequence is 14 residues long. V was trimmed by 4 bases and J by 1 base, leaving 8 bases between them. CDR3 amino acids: CASSSRSSGNTIYF. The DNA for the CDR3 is TGTGCCAGCAGCTCCCGGTCATCTGGAAACACCATATATTTT.

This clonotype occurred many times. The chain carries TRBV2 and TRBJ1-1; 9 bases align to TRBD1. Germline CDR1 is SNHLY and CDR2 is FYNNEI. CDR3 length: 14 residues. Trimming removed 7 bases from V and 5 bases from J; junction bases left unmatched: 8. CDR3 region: CASKDRQGETEAFF. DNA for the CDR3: TGTGCCAGCAAGGATCGACAGGGGGAGACTGAAGCTTTCTTT.

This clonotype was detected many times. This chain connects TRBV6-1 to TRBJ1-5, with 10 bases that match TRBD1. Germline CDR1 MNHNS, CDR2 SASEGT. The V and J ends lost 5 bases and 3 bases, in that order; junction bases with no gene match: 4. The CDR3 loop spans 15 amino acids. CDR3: CASSPGQGLNQPQHF. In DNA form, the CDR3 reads TGTGCCAGCAGTCCGGGACAGGGGCTCAATCAGCCCCAGCATTTT.